The rows below give T cell receptor beta chains drawn from one sample of a study of Ad26.COV2.S vaccination and SARS-CoV-2 variants. Generated by immunoSEQ multiplex PCR, the TCRdb table keeps only in-frame clones and is missing some. There are around 300,000 clones in the sample; 80% to 90% occur only once, and roughly a tenth lies in the top ten. The sequencing used peripheral blood, collected in a trial of Ad26.COV2.S vaccine versus placebo. These receptors originate from a person aged 18 to 59 who received the Ad26.COV2.S COVID-19 vaccine or a placebo. Each CDR3 is given with its conserved first and last residue. The D gene is left open where the match is weak. Size tells how often a clone was seen (once, few, many) or the class of an expanded clone, and some rows leave it out.

d_call	v_call	cdr3_length	clone_size	j_call	cdr3_nt	cdr3_aa
.	TRBV6-2/TRBV6-3	18	few	TRBJ1-2	TGTGCCAGCAGTTACGGTCGTGCCCAAGGTCCACCCCTCCGGGGCTACACCTTC	CASSYGRAQGPPLRGYTF
.	TRBV27	16	.	TRBJ1-3	TGTGCCAGCAGTCCGAGCATAGGGTTAGTTGGAAACACCATATATTTT	CASSPSIGLVGNTIYF
.	TRBV30	15	.	TRBJ2-1	TGTGCCTGGAGTAGGAAGAGAAGCTCCTACAATGAGCAGTTCTTC	CAWSRKRSSYNEQFF
.	TRBV19	14	.	TRBJ1-1	TGTGCCAGTAGTATAGATGGAGGGAGTGGTGAAGCTTTCTTT	CASSIDGGSGEAFF
TRBD2	TRBV30	15	.	TRBJ2-3	TGTGCCTGGAGGGTATTAGGCCGGGGGGCAGATACGCAGTATTTT	CAWRVLGRGADTQYF
.	TRBV3-1/TRBV3-2	17	.	TRBJ1-4	TGTGCCAGCAGCCAAGATCGGAGGACACGGTTTTGCGAAAAACTGTTTTTT	CASSQDRRTRFCEKLFF
.	TRBV5-1	12	few	TRBJ2-7	TGCGCCAGCAGAGAAGGGCCCTACGAGCAGTACTTC	CASREGPYEQYF
.	TRBV7-2	14	.	TRBJ2-7	TGTGCCAGCAGCAAAAGAGGAGACAGTCACGAGCAGTACTTC	CASSKRGDSHEQYF
.	TRBV28	12	.	TRBJ2-7	TGTGCCAGCAGCAGGGAGTCCTACGAGCAGTACTTC	CASSRESYEQYF
.	TRBV12-3/TRBV12-4	12	.	TRBJ1-1	TGTGCCAGCAGTTTATTGGGGACCGGAGCTTTCTTT	CASSLLGTGAFF
.	TRBV12-3/TRBV12-4	13	once	TRBJ2-7	TGTGCCAGCAGTCCACCCGGGAGCTACGAGCAGTACTTC	CASSPPGSYEQYF
TRBD2	TRBV6-5	13	once	TRBJ2-1	TGTGCCAGCAATCGGGGAGGGCACAATGAGCAGTTCTTC	CASNRGGHNEQFF
TRBD1	TRBV6-4	13	.	TRBJ2-1	TGTGCCAGCAGCGGAACAGGGGTGGATGAGCAGTTCTTC	CASSGTGVDEQFF
TRBD2	TRBV7-3	14	.	TRBJ2-3	TGTGCCAGCAGCTTAGGACTAGCGTTAGATACGCAGTATTTT	CASSLGLALDTQYF
.	TRBV6-2/TRBV6-3	15	.	TRBJ1-5	TGTGCCAGCAGTTACTTAGGAAATAGCAATCAGCCCCAGCATTTT	CASSYLGNSNQPQHF
.	TRBV19	13	once	TRBJ2-2	TGTGCCAGTACCCCACAGAACACCGGGGAGCTGTTTTTT	CASTPQNTGELFF
.	TRBV9	15	.	TRBJ2-3	TGTGCCAGCAGCGTATATCCGGGATCCACAGATACGCAGTATTTT	CASSVYPGSTDTQYF
TRBD2	TRBV7-9	15	.	TRBJ2-3	TGTGCCAGCAGCTATAGCGGGGGCTTCGGAGATACGCAGTATTTT	CASSYSGGFGDTQYF
TRBD2	TRBV3-1/TRBV3-2	16	.	TRBJ2-2	TGTGCCAGCAGCCCTAAGGGACTAGTGCACACCGGGGAGCTGTTTTTT	CASSPKGLVHTGELFF
.	TRBV10-3	13	.	TRBJ2-3	TGTGCCACCTTACAGGGTAGCACAGATACGCAGTATTTT	CATLQGSTDTQYF
TRBD1	TRBV7-9	15	once	TRBJ2-3	TGTGCCAGCAGCGCACAGGGGCTTAGCACAGATACGCAGTATTTT	CASSAQGLSTDTQYF
.	TRBV3-1/TRBV3-2	17	once	TRBJ2-1	TGTGCCAGCAGCCCAGCTCAGATGACAGCCCGATTCAGTGAGCAGTTCTTC	CASSPAQMTARFSEQFF
TRBD2	TRBV5-1	15	.	TRBJ2-2	TGCGCCAGCAGCTTACTAGAGCGGGGTATCGGGGAGCTGTTTTTT	CASSLLERGIGELFF
TRBD1	TRBV9	17	.	TRBJ1-3	TGTGCCAGCAGCGTAGGAACAGGGGAATCGTTGAGAAACACCATATATTTT	CASSVGTGESLRNTIYF
.	TRBV30	11	.	TRBJ2-7	TGTGCCAGTGGTCGAGATATCGAGCAGTACTTC	CASGRDIEQYF
TRBD2	TRBV7-2	16	.	TRBJ2-7	TGTGCCAGCAGCTCCATGGGCGGGAGGATTTCCTACGAGCAGTACTTC	CASSSMGGRISYEQYF
TRBD1	TRBV15	16	.	TRBJ2-1	TGTGCCACCAGCAGTCTAGAGGGGACAGGCTACAATGAGCAGTTCTTC	CATSSLEGTGYNEQFF
.	TRBV15	15	.	TRBJ2-1	TGTGCCACCAGCGGGGGGAAGGGGGCTGACAATGAGCAGTTCTTC	CATSGGKGADNEQFF
.	TRBV18	15	.	TRBJ2-5	TGTGCCAGCTCACCACCCGCGAGGCGTCGAGAGACCCAGTACTTC	CASSPPARRRETQYF
.	TRBV4-2	16	.	TRBJ2-7	TGTGCCAGCAGCCAATCCCGGGGGCCAGGCTCCTACGAGCAGTACTTC	CASSQSRGPGSYEQYF
TRBD1	TRBV3-1/TRBV3-2	11	.	TRBJ2-1	TGTGCCAGCAGGGAGACAGGGGAGCAGTTCTTC	CASRETGEQFF
.	TRBV19	15	.	TRBJ2-7	TGTGCCAGTAGTATTTCATCCGGGCATTTCTACGAGCAGTACTTC	CASSISSGHFYEQYF
.	TRBV6-6	11	.	TRBJ1-2	TGTGCCAGCAGTTATGGGAGAGGCTACACCTTC	CASSYGRGYTF
TRBD1	TRBV28	14	.	TRBJ1-2	TGTGCCAGCAGAGAGGGGTCGACAGGGGTTGGCTACACCTTC	CASREGSTGVGYTF
.	TRBV3-1/TRBV3-2	16	.	TRBJ1-1	TGTGCCAGCAGCCTCCGCGGGGGGTCAGCAAACACTGAAGCTTTCTTT	CASSLRGGSANTEAFF
.	TRBV29-1	13	once	TRBJ1-1	TGCAGCGTTCCGGGCCGTGAGGACACTGAAGCTTTCTTT	CSVPGREDTEAFF
.	TRBV14	12	.	TRBJ2-7	TGTGCCAGCAGCCAAGTTAAGGGGGAGCAGTACTTC	CASSQVKGEQYF
.	TRBV7-2	14	.	TRBJ1-4	TGTGCCAGCAGCATCGGGCCTGATAATGAAAAACTGTTTTTT	CASSIGPDNEKLFF
TRBD2	TRBV4-3	17	few	TRBJ2-7	TGCGCCAGCAGCTCCGTGGTGGGAGCGGGAGGGCCCGACGAGCAGTACTTC	CASSSVVGAGGPDEQYF
TRBD1	TRBV6-5	13	.	TRBJ1-2	TGTGCCAGCAGGCTGGACAGGGACTATGGCTACACCTTC	CASRLDRDYGYTF
TRBD1	TRBV24-1	18	.	TRBJ2-2	TGTGCCACCAGTGATTCTCCCACAGGGACAGGGAACACCGGGGAGCTGTTTTTT	CATSDSPTGTGNTGELFF
.	TRBV12-3/TRBV12-4	12	.	TRBJ1-2	TGTGCCAGCAGTCCTCAATACTATGGCTACACCTTC	CASSPQYYGYTF
.	TRBV6-6	15	.	TRBJ1-4	TGTGCCAGCAGTACCGGGGGGGTAGGGAATGAAAAACTGTTTTTT	CASSTGGVGNEKLFF
.	TRBV6-2/TRBV6-3	18	once	TRBJ2-5	TGTGCCAGCAGTTACTCGACGGGTAAGCGTCAGTACCAAGAGACCCAGTACTTC	CASSYSTGKRQYQETQYF
.	TRBV9	13	once	TRBJ1-2	TGTGCCAGCAGCGCGGCTCTCTCACGGGTCGACACCTTC	CASSAALSRVDTF
TRBD1	TRBV3-1/TRBV3-2	17	.	TRBJ1-6	TGTGCCAGCACGCGGGGGACAGGGGGCCCCCATATTTCACCCCTCCACTTT	CASTRGTGGPHISPLHF
.	TRBV4-3	17	.	TRBJ2-3	TGCGCCAGCAGCCAAGACTACCCGACCTCTAGCACAGATACGCAGTATTTT	CASSQDYPTSSTDTQYF
.	TRBV4-1	15	.	TRBJ2-5	TGCGCCAGCAGCCAAGATGGGACACGAGACAAGACCCAGTACTTC	CASSQDGTRDKTQYF
.	TRBV7-9	15	.	TRBJ2-6	TGTGCCAGCAGCGTTACAGGTACTGGGGCCAACGTCCTGACTTTC	CASSVTGTGANVLTF
TRBD1	TRBV5-6	15	.	TRBJ2-7	TGTGCCAGCAGCTTGGATGGACAGGGGGTCTACGAGCAGTACTTC	CASSLDGQGVYEQYF